What follows are 24 T cell receptor beta chains derived from one specimen sequenced in a study of shared clonotypes between healthy human individuals. Profiled with immunoSEQ multiplex PCR; TCRdb holds only in-frame clones, not every one. The sample holds around 1 million clones, 76% seen once. Specimen: memory CD4+ T cells sorted from blood. Specified subset: CD45RA-negative fraction. These receptors all come from a man aged 18 to 30 in good health.

The chain combines TRBV5-1 with TRBJ2-7, with D perhaps given as TRBD1 or TRBD2 (5 bases each). This CDR3 spans 14 amino acids. The germline V gene has CDR1 SGHRS and CDR2 YFSETQ. V was clipped by 2 bases and J by 2 bases, with 11 bases between them. CDR3 protein: CASSLSGTPYEQYF. In nucleotides, the CDR3 is TGCGCCAGCAGCTTATCCGGGACGCCCTACGAGCAGTACTTC.

V usage is TRBV2 and J usage is TRBJ2-6; no firm D call. The germline V gene encodes CDR1 SNHLY and CDR2 FYNNEI. This CDR3 comprises 18 residues. V lost 5 bases, J lost 5 bases, and 22 bases lay in between. The CDR3 spells CASSRVGPIQSRANVLTF. CDR3 nucleotide sequence: TGTGCCAGCAGTAGGGTGGGTCCGATACAAAGTCGGGCCAACGTCCTGACTTTC.

The chain carries TRBV20-1 and TRBJ1-2, with TRBD1 matching 7 bases. CDR3 length: 11 residues. The V gene's germline CDR1 is DFQATT and CDR2 SNEGSKA (reference sequence). V lost 6 bases and J lost 7; bases outside the gene matches: 5. The CDR3 DNA follows: TGCAGTGCGCTCGGACAGGTTGGCTACACCTTC. Translated, it gives CSALGQVGYTF.

This clone was seen only once. The chain joins TRBV4-3 to TRBJ2-5; D is possibly TRBD2 (5 bases). The CDR3 runs 16 residues. The V end was cut by 0 bases, the J end by 3 bases, with 14 bases between. Germline V gene data show CDR1 as LGHNA and CDR2 as YSLEER. The CDR3: CASSQDGVATKETQYF. CDR3 bases: TGCGCCAGCAGCCAAGACGGAGTAGCGACCAAAGAGACCCAGTACTTC.

The rearrangement uses TRBV7-6 and TRBJ1-4; D is perhaps TRBD1 (5 bases). V lost 1 base to trimming and J lost 6 bases, with 9 bases between them. CDR3 length: 14 residues. Germline CDR1 SGHVS, CDR2 FNYEAQ. CDR3 coding DNA: TGTGCCAGCAGCTTAGGGAGAGGGGATGAAAAACTGTTTTTT. Its translation is CASSLGRGDEKLFF.

This clone turned up a few times. The chain couples TRBV2 to TRBJ2-3; 7 nucleotides match TRBD2. Germline V gene sequence: CDR1 SNHLY, CDR2 FYNNEI. The CDR3 spans 15 residues. The V and J ends lost 6 bases and 0 bases, in that order; junction bases with no gene match: 6. In DNA, the CDR3 is TGTGCCAGCAGAGAGCGGGGAGCTAGCACAGATACGCAGTATTTT. Translating gives CASRERGASTDTQYF.

This clone has just a few counts. V is TRBV5-1 and J is TRBJ1-4, with 8 bases that match TRBD1. CDR3 length equals 16 residues. The V gene end was trimmed by 4 bases and the J gene end by 4 bases; junction bases not matched to a gene: 9. Germline loops: CDR1 SGHRS, CDR2 YFSETQ. The CDR3 DNA is TGCGCCAGCAGCCCAGGGGGCACCCGTAATAATGAAAAACTGTTTTTT. The encoded protein is CASSPGGTRNNEKLFF.

Notes on this clone: Different DNA sequences within this sample yield the same CDR3. The gene calls are TRBV5-6 and TRBJ2-3; 11 bases are shared with TRBD2. The V gene end was trimmed by 2 bases and the J gene end by 1 base; junction bases not matched to a gene: 0. This CDR3 has 15 residues. Germline V gene sequence: CDR1 SGHDT, CDR2 YYEEEE. In DNA form, the CDR3 reads TGTGCCAGCAGCTTACTAGCGGGAGGCACAGATACGCAGTATTTT. This sequence encodes CASSLLAGGTDTQYF.

This rearrangement joins TRBV5-1 to TRBJ2-3; TRBD1 or TRBD2 may be the D gene (5 bases each). V lost 4 bases to trimming and J lost 7 bases, with 13 bases between them. The CDR3 runs 13 residues. Germline V gene lookup returns CDR1 SGHRS and CDR2 YFSETQ. CDR3 in DNA: TGCGCCAGCAGCACGATCTGGGGGAATACGCAGTATTTT. This gives the protein CASSTIWGNTQYF.

The chain links TRBV19 to TRBJ2-3; D uncertain. Germline assignment: CDR1 LNHDA and CDR2 SQIVND (reference sequence). This CDR3 has 14 amino acids. Trimming stripped 6 bases from V and 0 bases from J, with 10 bases between. The CDR3 protein is CASRSGISTDTQYF. The CDR3 coding sequence is TGTGCCAGTAGGAGTGGGATAAGCACAGATACGCAGTATTTT.

The V call is TRBV27, the J call TRBJ2-7, with D possibly called TRBD1 or TRBD2 (5 bases each). V shed 8 bases and J shed 2 bases, with 28 bases lying between them. This CDR3 contains 18 residues. From germline, CDR1 is MNHEY and CDR2 SMNVEV (reference sequence). The CDR3 spells CASSRGFLGDPVTYEQYF. CDR3 bases: TGTGCCAGCTCCCGAGGTTTTCTCGGGGACCCGGTAACCTACGAGCAGTACTTC.

This chain joins TRBV18 and TRBJ2-1; TRBD2 matches at 8 bases. This CDR3 is built from 18 residues. The V and J ends lost 2 bases and 9 bases, in that order; junction bases with no gene match: 18. Germline V gene sequence: CDR1 KGHSH, CDR2 LQKENI. The CDR3 DNA reads as TGTGCCAGCTCACCATTCATTGTTAGCGGGATCTCCCGGAGTGAGCAGTTCTTC. Its translation: CASSPFIVSGISRSEQFF. Supplemented by reference TRBV18 and TRBJ2-1, the full variable domain reads NAGVMQNPRHLVRRRGQEARLRCSPMKGHSHVYWYRQLPEEGLKFMVYLQKENIIDESGMPKERFSAEFPKEGPSILRIQQVVRGDSAAYFCASSPFIVSGISRSEQFFGPGTRLTVL.

The rearrangement joins TRBV7-2 to TRBJ1-6, with TRBD1 matching 10 bases. CDR3 length: 15 residues. The germline V gene has CDR1 SGHTA and CDR2 FQGNSA. With 1 base clipped from V and 12 bases from J, the junction kept 6 bases outside the gene matches. The CDR3 region has the DNA TGTGCCAGCAGCTTAGAGGGGACAGGGGCCAGACCCCTCCACTTT. It codes for CASSLEGTGARPLHF.

The chain combines TRBV27 with TRBJ1-2; the D is unclear. This CDR3 contains 13 residues. Between the trimmed V and J ends, which lost 6 bases and 7 bases, there was a span of 15 bases. Germline lookup yields CDR1 MNHEY and CDR2 SMNVEV (reference sequence). The CDR3 spells CASRTVGSRGYTF. The CDR3 DNA reads as TGTGCCAGCAGAACCGTGGGGTCGCGTGGCTACACCTTC.

The V and J genes are TRBV7-2 and TRBJ2-3, with D perhaps TRBD2 (6 bases). V was shortened by 0 bases and J by 1 base, with 17 bases between the two germline ends. Germline V gene lookup returns CDR1 SGHTA and CDR2 FQGNSA. CDR3 length: 18 residues. CDR3 bases: TGTGCCAGCAGCTTAGCGCTAACGGGAGCTCCAGGCACAGATACGCAGTATTTT. It encodes CASSLALTGAPGTDTQYF.

The chain has TRBV19 and TRBJ1-5; D unclear. V lost 6 bases and J lost 3, with 6 bases in between. In germline, CDR1 is LNHDA, CDR2 SQIVND (reference sequence). The CDR3 totals 12 residues. CDR3 sequence (DNA): TGTGCCAGTAGGGACGTCAATCAGCCCCAGCATTTT. Amino acids: CASRDVNQPQHF.

This clone was seen a handful of times. This sequence joins TRBV11-2 and TRBJ2-1, with 13 bases lining up with TRBD2. Germline V gene lookup returns CDR1 SGHAT and CDR2 FQNNGV. The V segment lost 1 base and the J segment 6 bases; nucleotides outside the gene matches: 3. The length of the CDR3 is 16 residues. The DNA of the CDR3 is TGTGCCAGCAGCTTAGCCCGACTAGCGGGAGGCAATGAGCAGTTCTTC. It translates to CASSLARLAGGNEQFF.

This clone has a handful of counts. The rearrangement uses TRBV30 and TRBJ1-1; D remains unclear. The V gene's germline CDR1 is GTSNPN and CDR2 SVGIG (reference sequence). The CDR3 is 14 residues long. Trimming shortened V by 0 bases and J by 8 bases, and 16 bases separated the two germline ends. The CDR3 DNA sequence: TGTGCCTGGAGTGTAAAAACCAAAGCCGCCGAAGCTTTCTTT. This gives the protein CAWSVKTKAAEAFF. Looking up the rest from reference TRBV30 and TRBJ1-1 gives the full variable domain: SQTIHQWPATLVQPVGSPLSLECTVEGTSNPNLYWYRQAAGRGLQLLFYSVGIGQISSEVPQNLSASRPQDRQFILSSKKLLLSDSGFYLCAWSVKTKAAEAFFGQGTRLTVV.

This chain links TRBV7-2 with TRBJ2-7, with D possibly matching TRBD2 (6 bases). The germline V and J ends were trimmed by 2 bases and 2 bases, with 13 bases remaining between them. CDR1 SGHTA and CDR2 FQGNSA come from the germline V gene. The CDR3 length is 15 residues. CDR3: CASSLWRDGTYEQYF. The CDR3 DNA is TGTGCCAGCAGCTTATGGAGGGACGGAACCTACGAGCAGTACTTC.

V and J are TRBV6-1 and TRBJ1-1; perhaps TRBD1 as D (6 bases). Trimming cost V 3 bases and J 5 bases, with 13 bases left between them. CDR3 length: 14 amino acids. CDR1 and CDR2 (germline): MNHNS, SASEGT. The CDR3 here is CASSDGGARTEAFF. In DNA, the CDR3 is TGTGCCAGCAGTGATGGGGGGGCGCGAACTGAAGCTTTCTTT.

This clone was seen only a few times. The chain is built from TRBV4-3 and TRBJ1-4; 7 bases align to TRBD1. Germline CDR1 reads LGHNA; CDR2 reads YSLEER. This CDR3 region has 15 residues. With 4 bases clipped from V and 4 bases from J, the junction kept 6 bases outside the gene matches. The CDR3 DNA reads TGCGCCAGCAGCCGAGGGACAGCTCTTAATGAAAAACTGTTTTTT. Residues: CASSRGTALNEKLFF.

This clone has more than one count but fewer than ten. The chain uses TRBV6-5 and TRBJ2-7; TRBD1 agrees at 11 bases. Germline lookup yields CDR1 MNHEY and CDR2 SVGAGI. The V gene end was trimmed by 6 bases and the J gene end by 3 bases; junction bases not matched to a gene: 7. CDR3 length: 15 amino acids. The CDR3 loop reads CASSRPGQGGYEQYF. The CDR3 DNA follows: TGTGCCAGCAGCCGCCCGGGACAGGGGGGCTACGAGCAGTACTTC.

V is TRBV5-1 and J is TRBJ2-3; 8 bases fit TRBD2. The CDR3 has 16 residues. Germline trimming cut 2 bases from V and 0 bases from J; bases unmatched to any gene: 5. Germline CDR1 reads SGHRS; CDR2 reads YFSETQ. CDR3 loop: CASSFLTSGSTDTQYF. In nucleotides, the CDR3 is TGCGCCAGCAGCTTTTTAACTAGCGGAAGCACAGATACGCAGTATTTT.

This clone was found once. This chain links TRBV30 with TRBJ1-6; 11 nucleotides agree with TRBD1. Germline-derived CDR1 and CDR2 are GTSNPN and SVGIG (reference sequence). Trimming at V came to 5 bases and at J to 9 bases, leaving 15 bases not matched to a gene. The CDR3 has 17 residues. The CDR3 sequence: CAWCSGTGGRAGSPLHF. In DNA, the CDR3 is TGTGCCTGGTGCTCCGGGACAGGGGGGCGTGCAGGTTCACCCCTCCACTTT. Full variable domain (rest looked up from reference TRBV30 and TRBJ1-6): SQTIHQWPATLVQPVGSPLSLECTVEGTSNPNLYWYRQAAGRGLQLLFYSVGIGQISSEVPQNLSASRPQDRQFILSSKKLLLSDSGFYLCAWCSGTGGRAGSPLHFGNGTRLTVT.